What follows are 23 T cell receptor beta chains derived from one specimen sequenced in a study of blood T cell repertoires in COVID-19. The table came from immunoSEQ multiplex PCR; TCRdb's copy has only in-frame clones and leaves some out. The repertoire holds around 330,000 clones, with 89% as singletons. Sequenced material: PBMCs or T cells enriched from blood (not recorded which). The origin of the receptors is a man in his fifties or sixties who had recovered from COVID-19.

The chain combines TRBV19 with TRBJ2-3; 10 positions match TRBD1. Germline CDR1 LNHDA, CDR2 SQIVND (reference sequence). There are 14 residues in the CDR3. Losses at the gene ends were 7 bases for V and 4 bases for J; bases not matched to a gene: 5. CDR3 protein: CASTRDRGSDTQYF. In DNA, the CDR3 is TGTGCCAGTACCCGGGACAGGGGTTCAGATACGCAGTATTTT.

The V gene is TRBV7-9, the J gene TRBJ1-2, with no clear D. V was cut by 4 bases and J by 2 bases, with 11 bases left in between. This CDR3 region has 14 residues. Germline lookup yields CDR1 SEHNR and CDR2 FQNEAQ (reference sequence). CDR3 in DNA: TGTGCCAGCAGCTATGAACTCGGGAACTATGGCTACACCTTC. This translates into CASSYELGNYGYTF.

This chain joins TRBV29-1 and TRBJ2-5; possible D gene TRBD2, 5 bases. Trimming cost V 7 bases and J 5 bases, with 14 bases left between them. This CDR3 has 12 amino acids. The V gene's germline CDR1 is SQVTM and CDR2 ANQGSEA. CDR3 bases: TGCAGCGCTTTAACTAGTGGGGAGACCCAGTACTTC. Encoded protein: CSALTSGETQYF.

V and J are TRBV9 and TRBJ2-5; 10 nucleotides align to TRBD2. Germline CDR1 reads SGDLS; CDR2 reads YYNGEE. This CDR3 region has 17 residues. J was trimmed by 5 bases and V by 3 bases; bases with no gene match: 13. CDR3 nucleotides: TGTGCCAGCAGCGCCGATAACTTAGCGGGAGGTCTTGAGACCCAGTACTTC. It is translated as CASSADNLAGGLETQYF.

The genes are TRBV28 and TRBJ1-4; no reliable D call. Germline CDR1 is MDHEN and CDR2 is SYDVKM. The germline V and J ends were trimmed by 7 bases and 3 bases, with 9 bases remaining between them. The CDR3 is made up of 13 amino acids. DNA for the CDR3: TGTGCCAGCAAACATCCAGCTAATGAAAAACTGTTTTTT. It is translated as CASKHPANEKLFF.

V is TRBV28 and J is TRBJ1-3; D remains ambiguous. Germline CDR1 MDHEN, CDR2 SYDVKM. V dropped 2 bases and J dropped 9 bases, with 11 bases sitting between them. The CDR3 extends over 13 amino acids. The CDR3, as DNA: TGTGCCAGCAGTTTAGGGCAGCCGGCCACCATATATTTT. Translation gives CASSLGQPATIYF. The full variable domain, its missing parts supplied by reference TRBV28 and TRBJ1-3, is DVKVTQSSRYLVKRTGEKVFLECVQDMDHENMFWYRQDPGLGLRLIYFSYDVKMKEKGDIPEGYSVSREKKERFSLILESASTNQTSMYLCASSLGQPATIYFGEGSWLTVV.

The chain couples TRBV5-6 to TRBJ1-1, with D unclear. The germline V gene encodes CDR1 SGHDT and CDR2 YYEEEE. Trimming left V 1 base short and J 1 base short, with 5 bases between. The length of the CDR3 is 13 residues. The CDR3 here is CASSLRRNTEAFF. In DNA form, the CDR3 reads TGTGCCAGCAGCTTGAGGAGGAACACTGAAGCTTTCTTT.

The gene calls are TRBV7-2 and TRBJ1-6; D unclear. CDR3 length equals 16 residues. Germline V gene sequence: CDR1 SGHTA, CDR2 FQGNSA. Trimming shortened V by 4 bases and J by 0 bases, and 10 bases separated the two germline ends. In DNA, the CDR3 is TGTGCCAGCAGCTCGACGGCAGGCTCCTATAATTCACCCCTCCACTTT. It specifies CASSSTAGSYNSPLHF.

This sequence joins TRBV4-1 and TRBJ1-2, with unresolved D. The CDR3 runs to 16 residues. Germline V CDR1 and CDR2: MGHRA, YSYEKL. Trimming pared 2 bases from V and 0 bases from J, leaving 13 bases between. CDR3 nucleotide sequence: TGCGCCAGCAGCCAATCCTTGGGCGCCTCTAACTATGGCTACACCTTC. Protein product: CASSQSLGASNYGYTF.

This clone appeared a few times. The gene calls are TRBV5-1 and TRBJ1-4, with 7 bases lining up with TRBD1. With 4 bases clipped from V and 8 bases from J, the junction kept 5 bases outside the gene matches. CDR1 is SGHRS, CDR2 YFSETQ, per germline. The CDR3 is made up of 13 amino acids. CDR3 nucleotide sequence: TGCGCCAGCAGCGTCGGGACAGCGGAAAAACTGTTTTTT. Amino acid sequence: CASSVGTAEKLFF.

The chain employs TRBV10-1 and TRBJ1-5; no definite D call. Looked up from germline, CDR1 is WNHNN and CDR2 is SYGVQD (reference sequence). CDR3 size: 15 residues. V lost 2 bases to trimming and J lost 2 bases, with 10 bases between them. In nucleotides, the CDR3 is TGCGCCAGCAGTGAGGGACTGGATGGCAATCAGCCCCAGCATTTT. Its translation: CASSEGLDGNQPQHF.

This clone has just one count. The chain carries TRBV5-1 and TRBJ2-7; D is unresolved. This CDR3 is 16 amino acids long. In germline, CDR1 is SGHRS, CDR2 YFSETQ. V lost 0 bases, J lost 2 bases, and 15 bases lay in between. CDR3 residues: CASSLVLAAQTYEQYF. CDR3 DNA: TGCGCCAGCAGCTTGGTGCTGGCCGCTCAAACCTACGAGCAGTACTTC.

This chain connects TRBV21-1 to TRBJ2-2; the table's D call, TRBD2, has no DNA check behind it. TRBV21-1 is shown as a pseudogene. This CDR3 region has 17 residues. CDR3 in amino acids: CASSKGYRGSVAGELFF. In nucleotides, the CDR3 is TGTGCCAGCAGCAAAGGGTATCGGGGTAGCGTCGCCGGGGAGCTGTTTTTT.

This clone appeared a single time. The genes are TRBV2 and TRBJ1-2; tentative D call: TRBD1 (5 bases). The CDR3 covers 14 residues. Germline loops: CDR1 SNHLY, CDR2 FYNNEI. V lost 1 base and J lost 4, with 10 bases in between. In nucleotides, the CDR3 is TGTGCCAGCAGTGAAGGGGGCAGATTCTATGGCTACACCTTC. Its protein is CASSEGGRFYGYTF.

The chain couples TRBV5-1 to TRBJ2-2, with D hard to call. In germline, CDR1 is SGHRS, CDR2 YFSETQ. The CDR3 runs 16 residues. V lost 5 bases, J lost 2 bases, and 16 bases lay in between. As DNA, the CDR3 is TGCGCCAGCAGTGGCCGGGTGACGGCTAACACCGGGGAGCTGTTTTTT. Its translation: CASSGRVTANTGELFF. The whole variable domain, remainder taken from reference TRBV5-1 and TRBJ2-2, is KAGVTQTPRYLIKTRGQQVTLSCSPISGHRSVSWYQQTPGQGLQFLFEYFSETQRNKGNFPGRFSGRQFSNSRSEMNVSTLELGDSALYLCASSGRVTANTGELFFGEGSRLTVL.

The chain links TRBV18 to TRBJ1-1; 7 bases fit TRBD1. The ends lost 4 bases at V and 7 bases at J; junction bases unmatched: 9. Germline loops: CDR1 KGHSH, CDR2 LQKENI. The CDR3 loop spans 14 amino acids. CDR3: CASSRGGGSGEAFF. CDR3 in DNA: TGTGCCAGCTCACGAGGGGGCGGTTCAGGTGAAGCTTTCTTT.

The genes are TRBV2 and TRBJ2-1; TRBD2 agrees at 11 bases. From germline, CDR1 is SNHLY and CDR2 FYNNEI. This CDR3 is built from 14 residues. The ends lost 3 bases at V and 10 bases at J; junction bases unmatched: 5. CDR3 coding DNA: TGTGCCAGCAGTGAGGGACTAGCGGACGTAGAGCAGTTCTTC. Translation gives CASSEGLADVEQFF.

The chain combines TRBV18 with TRBJ1-4, with D tentatively TRBD1 (6 bases). The CDR3 consists of 13 residues. Germline V lookup: CDR1 KGHSH, CDR2 LQKENI. Trimming took off 2 bases at V and 8 bases at J, with 9 bases between the two ends. The CDR3 reads CASSPGGQEKLFF. The CDR3 DNA sequence: TGTGCCAGCTCACCAGGGGGCCAGGAAAAACTGTTTTTT.

CDR3 in DNA: TGTGCCAGCAGCCAAGCTTCACGGACAGGGTACGAGCAGTACTTC. This sequence encodes CASSQASRTGYEQYF. This chain links TRBV4-2 with TRBJ2-7, with TRBD1 matching over 8 bases. Trimming removed 1 base from V and 4 bases from J; junction bases left unmatched: 6. Germline-derived CDR1 and CDR2 are LGHNA and YNFKEQ. The CDR3 is 15 amino acids.

This sequence joins TRBV9 and TRBJ2-5; TRBD2 matches at 7 bases. The CDR3 runs 15 residues. Trimming at V came to 0 bases and at J to 2 bases, leaving 4 bases not matched to a gene. In germline, CDR1 is SGDLS, CDR2 YYNGEE. Here the CDR3 reads CASSVGWGGQETQYF. CDR3 bases: TGTGCCAGCAGCGTAGGATGGGGAGGGCAAGAGACCCAGTACTTC.

The rearrangement joins TRBV12-2 to TRBJ2-7; no DNA check was done on the table's D call, TRBD1. TRBV12-2 is deemed a pseudogene. The CDR3 contains 15 residues. The CDR3 protein is CASRDGQGSSYEQYF. DNA for the CDR3: TGTGCAAGTCGCGACGGACAGGGGAGCTCCTACGAGCAGTACTTC.

The genes are TRBV5-1 and TRBJ1-4; D remains unclear. Deletions cut 0 bases from V and 5 bases from J, with 11 bases between. This CDR3 has 15 amino acids. Germline V gene data show CDR1 as SGHRS and CDR2 as YFSETQ. The CDR3 sequence is CASSLAPSKNEKLFF. In DNA, the CDR3 is TGCGCCAGCAGCTTGGCCCCCAGTAAAAATGAAAAACTGTTTTTT.

The chain combines TRBV27 with TRBJ2-7; no clear D gene. CDR1 and CDR2 from the germline V gene are MNHEY and SMNVEV (reference sequence). V lost 0 bases and J 3 bases, leaving 3 bases between the germline ends. The CDR3 loop spans 12 amino acids. CDR3 coding DNA: TGTGCCAGCAGTTTATCCGGCTACGAGCAGTACTTC. Translating gives CASSLSGYEQYF.